This TCR beta chain emerged from a study of shared clonotypes between healthy human individuals. Whole-study findings and limits: Apart from blood, nothing was sampled; tissue repertoires likely differ.

There are 16 residues in the CDR3. Between the trimmed V and J ends, which lost 4 bases and 4 bases, there was a span of 18 bases. Germline values: CDR1 SEHNR, CDR2 FQNEAQ (reference sequence). Genomic DNA (from each subset) was split evenly across several immunoSEQ plates. The table came from immunoSEQ multiplex PCR; TCRdb's copy has only in-frame clones and leaves some out. The sample lists more than 600,000 clones; 90% to 95% were seen once. In the naive CD8 group, cells lacked CD45RO and were positively selected for CCR7, so terminally differentiated effector memory CD45RA+ cells were left out. Comment on this clone: Its antigen is unknown.

The chain carries TRBV7-9 and TRBJ2-3; D might be TRBD2 (6 bases). The sequenced sample consisted of naive CD8+ T cells sorted from blood. The clonotype comes from a young man in good health. CDR3 sequence (DNA): TGTGCCAGCAGCTCCCTTAGCGGAGTCGGCGCAGATACGCAGTATTTT. Its protein is CASSSLSGVGADTQYF.